This entry lists 24 T cell receptor beta chains sequenced from one sample in a study of metastatic and nonmetastatic thyroid tumors (dated by TCRdb to the early 2020s). The library relied on PCR. Data came from an Illumina HiSeq 4000. In TCRdb, the public reads were trimmed at Q25 with fastp and aligned with MiXCR, with productive beta chains retained. The sample table holds approximately 29,000 clones, of which roughly 30% were seen once. The ten biggest clones cover around 30% of the sample. None of the patients had been given any treatment before thyroid surgery. The sequenced sample consisted of blood. The receptors here all came from a female donor with papillary thyroid cancer or a benign thyroid nodule (not recorded which). Some clones in this sample may be carry-over from other donors' samples.

As regards this clone: Additional DNA sequences in this sample encode the identical CDR3. The V call is TRBV5-4, the J call TRBJ2-1, with D possibly matching TRBD2 (5 bases). Per germline, CDR1 SGHNT and CDR2 YYREEE (reference sequence). The CDR3 consists of 18 residues. The V end was cut by 1 base, the J end by 9 bases, with 26 bases between. The CDR3 loop reads CASSLLDAGVRGVLEQFF. CDR3 coding DNA: TGTGCCAGCAGCTTGCTCGACGCAGGAGTTCGGGGTGTCCTTGAGCAGTTCTTC.

This clone was recorded once. No conserved phenylalanine or tryptophan is present at the end of the CDR3, so a read error is the likely explanation. Because the CDR3's place on the DNA is in doubt, the DNA is left out and the CDR3 is given as listed by TCRdb. The CDR3: CASSDSGTGGSGYTV. The V call is TRBV6-4, the J call TRBJ1-2; TRBD1, the D gene given by the table, was not confirmed from the DNA. The CDR3 length equals 15 residues, ends included. Germline lookup yields CDR1 MRHNA and CDR2 SNTAGT.

V is TRBV4-2 and J is TRBJ1-5; 8 nucleotides align to TRBD1. Germline V gene lookup returns CDR1 LGHNA and CDR2 YNFKEQ. The CDR3 has 17 amino acids. Losses at the gene ends were 5 bases for V and 0 bases for J; bases not matched to a gene: 9. This CDR3 reads CASSNSDRGLSNQPQHF. In DNA, the CDR3 is TGTGCCAGCAGCAATTCCGACAGGGGCCTTAGCAATCAGCCCCAGCATTTT.

This clone appeared many times. This may come from a read error, since a much larger clone is one base off. This chain uses TRBV12-3 or TRBV12-4 with TRBJ2-3; D uncertain. Trimming pared 4 bases from V and 2 bases from J, leaving 4 bases between. The CDR3 is 12 residues long. DNA of the CDR3: TGTGCCAGCAGTTCTTCCACAGATACGCAGTATTTT. Its translation: CASSSSTDTQYF.

This clone was seen many times. Other DNA sequences from this sample encode an identical CDR3 as well. This chain uses TRBV5-6 with TRBJ2-3, with a weak D call TRBD1 (6 bases). The V gene's germline CDR1 is SGHDT and CDR2 YYEEEE. The CDR3 has 16 residues. Trimming left V 1 base short and J 3 bases short, with 15 bases between. The CDR3 protein is CASSLRVGQPTDTQYF. In DNA form, the CDR3 reads TGTGCCAGCAGCTTGAGGGTAGGACAGCCTACAGATACGCAGTATTTT.

This clone was seen ten or more times. The sample holds other DNA sequences that translate to the same CDR3. The V and J genes are TRBV7-9 and TRBJ1-6, with 7 bases matching TRBD1. CDR3 length: 13 amino acids. The V gene end was trimmed by 9 bases and the J gene end by 6 bases; junction bases not matched to a gene: 5. The germline V gene encodes CDR1 SEHNR and CDR2 FQNEAQ (reference sequence). CDR3 DNA sequence: TGTGCCAGTAATACAGGGGTTAATTCACCCCTCCACTTT. Its translation: CASNTGVNSPLHF.

There are many counts of this clone. The chain carries TRBV9 and TRBJ2-7; 8 bases are a match to TRBD2. CDR1 is SGDLS, CDR2 YYNGEE, per germline. CDR3 length: 16 amino acids. The V and J ends lost 0 bases and 6 bases, in that order; junction bases with no gene match: 11. The CDR3 reads CASSVEIGSGMGEQYF. The CDR3 DNA reads TGTGCCAGCAGCGTAGAAATTGGTAGCGGGATGGGCGAGCAGTACTTC.

CDR3 coding DNA: TGTGCCAGCAGCTCCCGACAGGGAATTAACGATGAGCAGTTCTTC. It encodes CASSSRQGINDEQFF. V gene TRBV7-3 combines with J gene TRBJ2-1, with 7 bases that match TRBD1. Germline V gene sequence: CDR1 SGHTA, CDR2 FQGTGA. Unmatched junction bases numbered 11, after V lost 4 bases and J lost 8 bases. The CDR3 length is 15 residues.

The chain uses TRBV11-2 and TRBJ1-6; D may be TRBD1 (6 bases). The V and J ends lost 4 bases and 7 bases respectively, with 14 bases between them. CDR3 length equals 15 residues. The germline V gene has CDR1 SGHAT and CDR2 FQNNGV. This CDR3 reads CASSWAGGANSPLHF. CDR3 coding DNA: TGTGCCAGCAGCTGGGCCGGGGGCGCGAATTCACCCCTCCACTTT.

This clone was detected many times. The V and J genes are TRBV18 and TRBJ2-1; D unresolved. The ends were cut back, 3 bases at V and 10 bases at J, with 10 bases in the middle. Germline V CDR1 and CDR2: KGHSH, LQKENI. The CDR3 sequence is 12 residues long. CDR3 protein: CASSPFRREQFF. The CDR3 DNA is TGTGCCAGCTCACCGTTTCGCAGGGAGCAGTTCTTC.

This clone was counted between two and nine times. V usage is TRBV7-3 and J usage is TRBJ1-1; unclear D gene. Germline V gives CDR1 SGHTA, CDR2 FQGTGA. CDR3 length equals 12 residues. Between the trimmed V and J ends, which lost 1 base and 11 bases, there was a span of 11 bases. The CDR3 DNA sequence: TGTGCCAGCAGCTTAAGGGTCATAAGGGCTTTCTTT. Translated, it gives CASSLRVIRAFF.

On this clone itself: The junction and the germline gene differ at one end; a read error may be behind it. J is TRBJ2-7 and V is TRBV7-9; 9 bases line up with TRBD1. Germline values: CDR1 SEHNR, CDR2 FQNEAQ (reference sequence). The CDR3 runs 14 residues. The CDR3 loop is CASRYGQGSYVQYF. Written as DNA, the CDR3 is TGTGCGAGCAGATACGGACAGGGGTCCTACGTGCAGTACTTC.

This clone was counted between two and nine times. In this CDR3 the conserved last residue, phenylalanine or tryptophan, is missing, so a read error is likely. This chain links TRBV12-3 or TRBV12-4 with TRBJ1-1; 7 bases match TRBD1. The trim removed 2 bases at V and 5 bases at J, leaving 5 bases unmatched. The length of the CDR3 is 14 residues. This chain's CDR3 is CASSLSGGETEAFL. The CDR3 region has the DNA TGTGCCAGCAGTTTATCAGGGGGTGAAACTGAAGCTTTCCTT.

This clone was seen at least ten times. The chain combines TRBV6-2 or TRBV6-3 with TRBJ2-5; the D is unclear. Germline assignment: CDR1 MNHEY and CDR2 SVGEGT. The CDR3 spans 13 residues. Trimming took off 0 bases at V and 2 bases at J, with 4 bases between the two ends. CDR3 region: CASSYSLQETQYF. In DNA, the CDR3 is TGTGCCAGCAGTTACTCGCTTCAAGAGACCCAGTACTTC.

This clone came up many times. The chain recombines TRBV12-3 or TRBV12-4 with TRBJ2-7; D gene uncertain. Trimming pared 10 bases from V and 5 bases from J, leaving 15 bases between. CDR3 length: 12 amino acids. The CDR3 bases are TGTGCCACCTCCCGCTCGCCCCACGAGCAGTACTTC. Amino acids: CATSRSPHEQYF.

On this clone: The germline gene is not matched at one end of the junction; a read error may be the cause. This chain joins TRBV11-1 and TRBJ2-7; TRBD1 matches 8 bases. Germline V gene sequence: CDR1 SGHAT, CDR2 FQDESV (reference sequence). The CDR3 consists of 15 residues. The DNA for the CDR3 is TGTGCCATCAGCCTAGACGGGACAGGACCCTACGAGCAGTACTTC. It encodes CAISLDGTGPYEQYF.

The table lists this clone with many counts. V usage is TRBV20-1 and J usage is TRBJ1-1, with D uncertain. The V end was cut by 0 bases, the J end by 0 bases, with 5 bases between. The CDR3 totals 13 residues. The V gene's germline CDR1 is DFQATT and CDR2 SNEGSKA (reference sequence). This CDR3 reads CSAREQLNTEAFF. The CDR3 coding sequence is TGCAGTGCTAGAGAACAGTTGAACACTGAAGCTTTCTTT.

The genes are TRBV11-2 and TRBJ2-3; 7 bases fit TRBD2. Germline assignment: CDR1 SGHAT and CDR2 FQNNGV. V gave up 5 bases and J gave up 1 base; unmatched junction bases: 6. CDR3 length: 15 amino acids. The CDR3 nucleotides are TGTGCCAGCAGCCACCAGCGGGGCCGCACAGATACGCAGTATTTT. It codes for CASSHQRGRTDTQYF.

This clone was seen many times. J is TRBJ2-2 and V is TRBV7-2, with TRBD2 matching over 9 bases. The CDR3 consists of 15 residues. V lost 3 bases and J lost 7; bases outside the gene matches: 6. Germline values: CDR1 SGHTA, CDR2 FQGNSA. The CDR3 loop is CASSFVAGDVGELFF. The CDR3 region has the DNA TGTGCCAGCAGCTTCGTAGCGGGAGACGTCGGGGAGCTGTTTTTT.

The chain combines TRBV18 with TRBJ1-5, with D tentatively TRBD1 (5 bases). Trimming took 3 bases from V and 9 from J, leaving 12 bases between them. The CDR3 is made up of 13 amino acids. CDR1 is KGHSH and CDR2 is LQKENI in the germline V gene. CDR3 bases: TGTGCCAGCTCACCGGGGGACGCTCGGCCCCAGCATTTT. Translation gives CASSPGDARPQHF.

This clone was detected many times. The V gene is TRBV6-1, the J gene TRBJ2-2; 7 bases match TRBD2. CDR1 is MNHNS, CDR2 SASEGT, per germline. This CDR3 has 16 residues. V gave up 5 bases and J gave up 1 base; unmatched junction bases: 7. The CDR3 loop is CASSQTSRMNTGELFF. The CDR3, as DNA: TGTGCCAGCAGTCAGACTAGCCGGATGAACACCGGGGAGCTGTTTTTT.

This clone appeared many times. CDR3 in amino acids: CASSGGEWTPNEQFF. The CDR3 nucleotides read TGCGCCAGCAGTGGGGGAGAGTGGACCCCCAATGAGCAGTTCTTC. The chain joins TRBV10-2 to TRBJ2-1; D may be TRBD2 (5 bases). The V gene's germline CDR1 is WSHSY and CDR2 SAAADI. This CDR3 has 15 amino acids. V shed 4 bases and J shed 6 bases, with 16 bases lying between them.

This clone came up many times. The chain is built from TRBV3-2 and TRBJ2-1; the table assigns TRBD1, which was not confirmed against the DNA. TRBV3-2 is a recognized pseudogene. This CDR3 comprises 16 residues. CDR3 sequence: CASSQDKAGDINEQFF. Written as DNA, the CDR3 is TGTGCCAGCAGCCAAGATAAGGCAGGGGATATTAATGAGCAGTTCTTC.

By share, this clone counts as medium-sized. The chain links TRBV6-2 or TRBV6-3 to TRBJ2-7; TRBD1 matches at 8 bases. The CDR3 is 12 amino acids. The V segment lost 6 bases and the J segment 3 bases; nucleotides outside the gene matches: 1. Per germline, CDR1 MNHEY and CDR2 SVGEGT. The CDR3 DNA follows: TGTGCCAGCAGGGACAGGGTCTACGAGCAGTACTTC. It specifies CASRDRVYEQYF.